The 27 T cell receptor beta chains below come from one sample, sequenced in a study of T cells in localized non-small cell lung cancer. This table comes from immunoSEQ multiplex PCR, and its TCRdb copy is limited to in-frame clones, with some not included. The profile shows around 25,000 clones, about nine tenths of them singletons. The source material was peripheral blood, sampled before any cancer treatment. The receptors originated from a woman between 35 and 70 years old with stage I lung adenocarcinoma.

This clone was seen a handful of times. V gene TRBV21-1 combines with J gene TRBJ2-5; the DNA was not used to check the table's D call, TRBD1. TRBV21-1 represents a pseudogene. The CDR3 spans 17 residues. The CDR3 loop is CASSKSGQGAFQETQYF. In DNA, the CDR3 is TGTGCCAGCAGCAAAAGCGGACAGGGGGCTTTCCAAGAGACCCAGTACTTC.

This chain uses TRBV15 with TRBJ2-5, with D possibly being TRBD2 (6 bases). V shed 5 bases and J shed 0 bases, with 7 bases lying between them. Germline V gene data show CDR1 as LNHNV and CDR2 as YYDKDF (reference sequence). This CDR3 is built from 13 residues. The CDR3 sequence is CATSGRYQETQYF. The CDR3 coding sequence is TGTGCCACCAGCGGGAGGTACCAAGAGACCCAGTACTTC.

The chain recombines TRBV5-1 with TRBJ2-2, with D perhaps TRBD1 or TRBD2 (5 bases each). The V end was cut by 0 bases, the J end by 4 bases, with 10 bases between. Looked up from germline, CDR1 is SGHRS and CDR2 is YFSETQ. The CDR3 spans 15 residues. This chain's CDR3 is CASSLAGGGTGELFF. In nucleotides, the CDR3 is TGCGCCAGCAGCTTGGCCGGTGGGGGCACCGGGGAGCTGTTTTTT. Complete variable domain (other parts from reference TRBV5-1 and TRBJ2-2): KAGVTQTPRYLIKTRGQQVTLSCSPISGHRSVSWYQQTPGQGLQFLFEYFSETQRNKGNFPGRFSGRQFSNSRSEMNVSTLELGDSALYLCASSLAGGGTGELFFGEGSRLTVL.

The J gene is TRBJ1-2, the V gene TRBV28; D is ambiguous. Germline V gene data show CDR1 as MDHEN and CDR2 as SYDVKM. CDR3 length equals 12 residues. Trimming removed 2 bases at V and 7 bases at J, with 8 bases between. The CDR3 region has the DNA TGTGCCAGCAGTTTAGACACCTTTGGCTACACCTTC. This gives the protein CASSLDTFGYTF.

The chain employs TRBV10-3 and TRBJ2-7; no reliable D call. With 0 bases removed from V and 6 bases from J, the gap between germline ends came to 9 bases. This CDR3 comprises 13 residues. Germline CDR1 and CDR2: ENHRY and SYGVKD. CDR3 residues: CAISESLGFEQYF. In nucleotides, the CDR3 is TGTGCCATCAGTGAGTCTCTGGGTTTCGAGCAGTACTTC.

The chain uses TRBV6-5 and TRBJ1-2, with D unresolved. Germline V gene lookup returns CDR1 MNHEY and CDR2 SVGAGI. V was shortened by 6 bases and J by 6 bases, with 14 bases between the two germline ends. The CDR3 is 13 amino acids. The CDR3 bases are TGTGCCAGCAGCCCCGGAGACGGCAATGGCTACACCTTC. It translates to CASSPGDGNGYTF.

The J gene is TRBJ2-7, the V gene TRBV11-3, with D possibly being TRBD1 (5 bases). The CDR3 totals 13 residues. With 3 bases removed from V and 2 bases from J, the gap between germline ends came to 8 bases. CDR1 is SGHNT, CDR2 YENEEA, per germline. The DNA of the CDR3 is TGTGCCAGCAGCTTGGGCAGGGCCTACGAGCAGTACTTC. Translating it yields CASSLGRAYEQYF.

The genes are TRBV7-2 and TRBJ2-3; D possibly matches TRBD1 or TRBD2 (6 bases each). The CDR3 covers 16 residues. Germline CDR1 is SGHTA and CDR2 is FQGNSA. With 6 bases removed from V and 4 bases from J, the gap between germline ends came to 20 bases. Here the CDR3 DNA reads TGTGCCAGCAGTCCAACCTTCGGGGGCGGGGCAGATACGCAGTATTTT. It specifies CASSPTFGGGADTQYF.

The genes are TRBV6-1 and TRBJ1-5; D may be TRBD1 (6 bases). Germline V lookup: CDR1 MNHNS, CDR2 SASEGT. Trimming took off 7 bases at V and 2 bases at J, with 15 bases between the two ends. The CDR3 length is 15 residues. CDR3 sequence: CASKEGDFGNQPQHF. Written as DNA, the CDR3 is TGTGCCAGCAAGGAGGGGGATTTCGGCAATCAGCCCCAGCATTTT.

The V call is TRBV30, the J call TRBJ1-5; unclear D gene. V was cut by 7 bases and J by 7 bases, with 17 bases left in between. Germline V gene lookup returns CDR1 GTSNPN and CDR2 SVGIG (reference sequence). The CDR3 length is 13 residues. The CDR3 here is CASSSGLTQPQHF. The CDR3 bases are TGTGCCTCCTCGAGCGGGTTGACCCAGCCCCAGCATTTT.

This chain connects TRBV7-5 to TRBJ2-3; the DNA was not used to check the table's D call, TRBD1. TRBV7-5 is a known pseudogene. CDR3 length: 18 amino acids. CDR3 region: CARSTSDRGGGDTDTQYF. The CDR3, as DNA: TGTGCCAGAAGCACATCGGACAGGGGGGGCGGGGACACAGATACGCAGTATTTT.

This clone was seen only once. This chain links TRBV7-2 with TRBJ2-3, with D maybe TRBD2 (6 bases). Germline lookup yields CDR1 SGHTA and CDR2 FQGNSA. V lost 0 bases and J 4 bases, leaving 14 bases between the germline ends. The CDR3 spans 16 residues. The chain's CDR3 is CASSLARAGRADTQYF. CDR3 in DNA: TGTGCCAGCAGCTTAGCGCGGGCGGGACGGGCAGATACGCAGTATTTT.

The chain carries TRBV2 and TRBJ2-5; possible D gene TRBD2, 5 bases. The ends were cut back, 6 bases at V and 1 base at J, with 12 bases in the middle. The CDR3 length is 14 residues. The germline V gene encodes CDR1 SNHLY and CDR2 FYNNEI. The CDR3 loop is CASSGVLPQETQYF. In DNA form, the CDR3 reads TGTGCCAGCAGCGGGGTACTTCCCCAAGAGACCCAGTACTTC. Full variable domain (outside the CDR3, taken from reference TRBV2 and TRBJ2-5): EPEVTQTPSHQVTQMGQEVILRCVPISNHLYFYWYRQILGQKVEFLVSFYNNEISEKSEIFDDQFSVERPDGSNFTLKIRSTKLEDSAMYFCASSGVLPQETQYFGPGTRLLVL.

The V gene is TRBV7-2, the J gene TRBJ2-5; TRBD2 is a possible D gene (7 bases). In germline, CDR1 is SGHTA, CDR2 FQGNSA. V lost 2 bases and J lost 4, with 14 bases in between. The CDR3 length is 15 residues. The CDR3 region has the DNA TGTGCCAGCAGCTTAATGGGGGGGCCGGGAGAGACCCAGTACTTC. Protein sequence: CASSLMGGPGETQYF.

The sample holds a few counts of this clone. This chain connects TRBV7-2 to TRBJ1-2; possible D gene TRBD1, 5 bases. This CDR3 region has 14 residues. V dropped 5 bases and J dropped 4 bases, with 14 bases sitting between them. Per the germline V gene, CDR1 is SGHTA and CDR2 is FQGNSA. The CDR3 nucleotides are TGTGCCAGCAGCCAAATGCGGGGGTCCTATGGCTACACCTTC. It specifies CASSQMRGSYGYTF.

The chain is built from TRBV7-2 and TRBJ2-2; D remains ambiguous. The V and J ends lost 5 bases and 0 bases respectively, with 13 bases between them. CDR3 length: 16 residues. CDR1 is SGHTA, CDR2 FQGNSA, per germline. CDR3 nucleotides: TGTGCCAGCAGCCCAACCCCCAGCGCGAACACCGGGGAGCTGTTTTTT. Amino acids: CASSPTPSANTGELFF.

The J gene is TRBJ1-5, the V gene TRBV15; 7 bases fit TRBD1. The J segment lost 9 bases and the V segment lost 4 bases, leaving 12 bases of the junction unmatched. This CDR3 has 15 amino acids. The germline CDR1 and CDR2 sequences are LNHNV and YYDKDF (reference sequence). CDR3: CATSTRQGAVRPQHF. DNA of the CDR3: TGTGCCACCAGCACTAGACAGGGTGCCGTTCGGCCCCAGCATTTT. Looking up the rest from reference TRBV15 and TRBJ1-5 gives the full variable domain: DAMVIQNPRYQVTQFGKPVTLSCSQTLNHNVMYWYQQKSSQAPKLLFHYYDKDFNNEADTPDNFQSRRPNTSFCFLDIRSPGLGDTAMYLCATSTRQGAVRPQHFGDGTRLSIL.

The rearrangement links TRBV27 to TRBJ1-5, with 8 nucleotides matching TRBD1. The germline CDR1 and CDR2 sequences are MNHEY and SMNVEV (reference sequence). The ends lost 5 bases at V and 6 bases at J; junction bases unmatched: 9. The CDR3 loop spans 15 amino acids. Here the CDR3 DNA reads TGTGCCAGCAGTCCGACGACAGGGGCCGCTCAGCCCCAGCATTTT. Translating it yields CASSPTTGAAQPQHF.

The rearrangement uses TRBV28 and TRBJ2-7; D is undetermined. The germline gives CDR1 MDHEN, CDR2 SYDVKM. The CDR3 has 12 residues. The V gene lost 4 bases and the J gene lost 10 bases, with 14 bases spanning the gap. The CDR3, as DNA: TGTGCCAGCAGTTCTGTTGAAGGACCCCAGTACTTC. Translated: CASSSVEGPQYF.

This clone was picked up one time. The rearrangement uses TRBV25-1 and TRBJ1-5, with D unclear. This CDR3 has 11 amino acids. Germline V gene sequence: CDR1 MGHDK, CDR2 SYGVNS. The germline V and J ends were trimmed by 8 bases and 6 bases, with 8 bases remaining between them. The CDR3 loop is CASGKTQPQHF. DNA for the CDR3: TGTGCCAGCGGAAAGACTCAGCCCCAGCATTTT.

This sequence joins TRBV6-5 and TRBJ2-1, with 11 bases matching TRBD2. V was pared by 5 bases and J by 2 bases, with 2 bases of the junction left unmatched. The germline CDR1 and CDR2 sequences are MNHEY and SVGAGI. The length of the CDR3 is 15 residues. The CDR3: CASSNSGGAYNEQFF. The CDR3 region has the DNA TGTGCCAGCAGTAATAGCGGGGGGGCCTACAATGAGCAGTTCTTC.

The chain couples TRBV19 to TRBJ2-3, with unresolved D. The ends were cut back, 5 bases at V and 4 bases at J, with 4 bases in the middle. Germline CDR1 LNHDA, CDR2 SQIVND (reference sequence). This CDR3 region has 11 residues. The CDR3 nucleotides are TGTGCCAGTAGTGGCGCAGATACGCAGTATTTT. This translates into CASSGADTQYF.

The rearrangement links TRBV5-1 to TRBJ1-4; 12 nucleotides agree with TRBD1. This CDR3 is 15 amino acids long. Germline-derived CDR1 and CDR2 are SGHRS and YFSETQ. V was pared by 3 bases and J by 7 bases, with 4 bases of the junction left unmatched. CDR3 coding DNA: TGCGCCAGCAGCTCGGGACAGGGGGCGGGTGAAAAACTGTTTTTT. Encoded protein: CASSSGQGAGEKLFF.

This chain uses TRBV5-6 with TRBJ2-1, with unresolved D. Trimming shortened V by 3 bases and J by 8 bases, and 12 bases separated the two germline ends. CDR1 is SGHDT, CDR2 YYEEEE, per germline. CDR3 length equals 13 residues. The CDR3: CASSWSSVHEQFF. The CDR3 nucleotides are TGTGCCAGCAGCTGGAGTTCGGTCCATGAGCAGTTCTTC.

The J gene is TRBJ1-2, the V gene TRBV6-1, with 11 positions matching TRBD1. The CDR3 loop spans 14 amino acids. Germline V CDR1 and CDR2: MNHNS, SASEGT. V was pared by 5 bases and J by 8 bases, with 7 bases of the junction left unmatched. The CDR3 spells CASSKGQGGYGYTF. CDR3 nucleotide sequence: TGTGCCAGCAGTAAGGGACAGGGGGGATACGGCTACACCTTC.

The J gene is TRBJ2-2, the V gene TRBV11-2, with 10 bases matching TRBD2. CDR1 is SGHAT and CDR2 is FQNNGV in the germline V gene. The trim removed 5 bases at V and 7 bases at J, leaving 7 bases unmatched. CDR3 length equals 15 residues. The CDR3 bases are TGTGCCAGCAGCCATAGTCTAGCGGGGGACGGGGAGCTGTTTTTT. This sequence encodes CASSHSLAGDGELFF.

The rearrangement links TRBV5-5 to TRBJ2-3; D remains ambiguous. This CDR3 spans 14 amino acids. CDR1 SGHKS and CDR2 YYEKEE come from the germline V gene (reference sequence). V was pared by 0 bases and J by 1 base, with 6 bases between. The CDR3 DNA sequence: TGTGCCAGCAGCTTGGCCTCCGGCACAGATACGCAGTATTTT. This gives the protein CASSLASGTDTQYF.